These T cell receptor beta chains were read from a single sample in a study of shared clonotypes between healthy human individuals. Libraries were prepared by immunoSEQ multiplex PCR; TCRdb keeps only in-frame clonotypes and omits some of them. Counted here are about 480,000 clones, approximately 79% occurring once; the ten biggest clones make up around 13%. The sequencing sample was made of PBMCs. The receptor set was obtained from a woman aged 40 to 49 in good health. Some clones in this sample may be carry-over from other donors' samples. CDR3s include the opening cysteine and the closing phenylalanine or tryptophan. The D gene is left open where the match is weak. Size values are once, few and many counts, or a class for expanded clones, and some rows have none.

clone_size j_call d_call v_call cdr3_aa cdr3_nt
NA TRBJ1-4 NA TRBV4-3 CASSHQLNHEKLFF TGCGCCAGCAGCCACCAATTAAATCACGAAAAACTGTTTTTT
few TRBJ1-2 NA TRBV29-1 CSVEPTSRGYTF TGCAGCGTTGAGCCGACGAGTCGAGGCTACACCTTC
NA TRBJ2-1 NA TRBV15 CATSLGRALLAREQFF TGTGCCACCAGCCTCGGTAGGGCGCTCCTTGCCCGTGAGCAGTTCTTC
few TRBJ2-7 NA TRBV6-1 CASLRAGPPYEQYF TGTGCCAGCTTGAGGGCTGGTCCCCCCTACGAGCAGTACTTC
few TRBJ1-1 NA TRBV2 CASSTAGTNSEAFF TGTGCCAGCAGTACCGCCGGGACAAACTCTGAAGCTTTCTTT
NA TRBJ2-5 TRBD2 TRBV28 CASSTPSGRARETQYF TGTGCCAGCAGCACTCCCAGCGGGAGGGCCAGAGAGACCCAGTACTTC
NA TRBJ2-7 TRBD2 TRBV2 CASREGLVAGVSSYEQYF TGTGCCAGCAGGGAGGGGTTGGTAGCGGGAGTTTCCTCCTACGAGCAGTACTTC
NA TRBJ2-3 TRBD2 TRBV29-1 CSVDSSGKTDTQYF TGCAGCGTTGACTCTAGCGGGAAGACAGATACGCAGTATTTT
NA TRBJ2-7 NA TRBV7-2 CASSFAGPSSYEQYF TGTGCCAGCAGCTTTGCGGGCCCGAGCTCCTACGAGCAGTACTTC
NA TRBJ2-1 TRBD2 TRBV9 CASSVGSSGSLNEQFF TGTGCCAGCAGCGTAGGCTCTAGCGGGAGCTTAAATGAGCAGTTCTTC
NA TRBJ2-2 TRBD2 TRBV5-1 CASSPGLAGGELFF TGCGCCAGCAGCCCGGGACTAGCGGGAGGAGAGCTGTTTTTT
NA TRBJ2-1 NA TRBV11-2 CASSLGLLNEQFF TGTGCCAGCAGCTTAGGCCTCCTGAATGAGCAGTTCTTC
NA TRBJ2-1 NA TRBV7-3 CASSLVVGSEQFF TGTGCCAGCAGCTTGGTCGTAGGAAGTGAGCAGTTCTTC
few TRBJ1-1 NA TRBV28 CASSHVAEAFF TGTGCCAGCAGCCATGTTGCTGAAGCTTTCTTT
NA TRBJ1-4 TRBD1 TRBV7-8 CASSSTPGQGASANEKLFF TGTGCCAGCAGCTCTACACCGGGACAGGGGGCTTCGGCTAATGAAAAACTGTTTTTT
NA TRBJ2-1 TRBD2 TRBV7-3 CASSPGLADNEQFF TGTGCCAGCTCCCCGGGACTAGCGGACAATGAGCAGTTCTTC
many TRBJ2-7 NA TRBV5-6 CASSRGYEQYF TGTGCCAGCAGCCGGGGTTACGAGCAGTACTTC
once TRBJ1-2 TRBD1 TRBV18 CASSPPGQGNSGYTF TGTGCCAGCTCACCACCCGGACAGGGAAACTCTGGCTACACCTTC
NA TRBJ2-5 TRBD1 TRBV28 CASSTPRTGKETQYF TGTGCCAGCAGTACCCCTCGGACAGGGAAAGAGACCCAGTACTTC
NA TRBJ2-2 NA TRBV7-2 CASSLGVNTGELFF TGTGCCAGCAGCTTAGGAGTGAACACCGGGGAGCTGTTTTTT
NA TRBJ2-7 NA TRBV5-1 CASSLAGVGSSYEQYF TGCGCCAGCAGCTTGGCGGGGGTTGGTTCCTCCTACGAGCAGTACTTC
NA TRBJ2-3 NA TRBV7-7 CASSLGGMATDTQYF TGTGCTAGCAGCTTAGGGGGAATGGCCACAGATACGCAGTATTTT
NA TRBJ2-1 NA TRBV7-2 CASSLAAVSYNEQFF TGTGCCAGCAGCTTAGCGGCGGTCTCCTACAATGAGCAGTTCTTC
NA TRBJ2-1 TRBD1 TRBV29-1 CSVEAPGQVTEQFF TGCAGCGTTGAAGCTCCGGGACAGGTGACTGAGCAGTTCTTC
NA TRBJ1-2 NA TRBV18 CASSSGPTYGYTF TGTGCCAGCTCGTCGGGGCCTACGTATGGCTACACCTTC
NA TRBJ2-2 NA TRBV12-5 CASSTAMAGELFF TGTGCTAGTTCGACAGCTATGGCCGGGGAGCTGTTTTTT
NA TRBJ2-7 TRBD1 TRBV2 CASSGTGYEQYF TGTGCCAGCAGTGGGACAGGCTACGAGCAGTACTTC
few TRBJ2-1 TRBD2 TRBV4-2 CASSQEGGRNYYNEQFF TGTGCCAGCAGCCAAGAGGGGGGGAGAAACTACTACAATGAGCAGTTCTTC
few TRBJ1-1 TRBD1 TRBV15 CATSGRQGGTEAFF TGTGCCACCAGCGGAAGACAGGGCGGGACTGAAGCTTTCTTT
NA TRBJ2-2 NA TRBV10-3 CAISDTRTLNTGELFF TGTGCCATCAGTGACACAAGGACTCTTAACACCGGGGAGCTGTTTTTT
NA TRBJ2-3 NA TRBV7-3 CASSYTGLTDTQYF TGTGCCAGCAGCTACACAGGCCTCACAGATACGCAGTATTTT